The T cell receptor beta chain under discussion was sequenced for a study of human T cells and chemical hapten exposure. For the study at large: Subjects had 2% DPC placed on roughly 2 cm by roughly 2 cm of upper inner arm skin for sensitization.

Germline V gives CDR1 SGHTA, CDR2 FQGNSA. Trimming stripped 4 bases from V and 6 bases from J, with 10 bases between. The CDR3 has 13 amino acids. This clonotype was observed many times. Time point in this sample: patch test 1, 2 weeks after DPC sensitization. Treatment noted: therapeutic diphenylcyclopropenone sensitization with weekly scalp DPC. RNA extraction used unfractionated whole blood as the source of total RNA. Each CDR3 protein gets one entry after TCRdb re-called the RACE reads with MiXCR. The data contain more than 35,000 distinct CDR3 sequences, approximately 6.3% of them singletons. The receptor's source is a woman in her 30s with alopecia areata. Some clones in this sample may be carry-over from other donors' samples. This rearrangement joins TRBV7-2 to TRBJ1-5, with D unclear. Specimen: whole blood, collected in connection with sensitization to the hapten diphenylcyclopropenone (DPC). This CDR3 is CASSSEVSQPQHF. DNA for the CDR3: TGTGCCAGCAGCTCCGAAGTTAGTCAGCCCCAGCATTTT.